This TCR beta chain was identified during a study of T cells after yellow fever vaccination. Whole-study context: Preparing low-cell-number fractions relied on SMART-Seq v4 Ultra Low Input.

This clonotype was seen ten or more times. TCRdb ran MiXCR on the 5' RACE reads and lists one entry per CDR3 protein. This sample yields about 340,000 distinct CDR3 sequences, of which 3% to 4.5% are seen a single time; about 24% belongs to the top ten. The ends lost 0 bases at V and 2 bases at J; junction bases unmatched: 4. The CDR3 length is 16 residues. Germline V lookup: CDR1 SGHDT, CDR2 YYEEEE. The sequence came from a man aged 18 to 35 who received the YFV17D yellow fever vaccine. The chain combines TRBV5-6 with TRBJ2-3, with 9 bases aligning to TRBD1. The sequenced sample was PBMCs, obtained 5 days after the yellow fever booster vaccination. Here the CDR3 reads CASSLAGQGYTDTQYF. The CDR3 DNA is TGTGCCAGCAGCTTGGCGGGACAGGGCTACACAGATACGCAGTATTTT.